This TCR beta chain was documented in a study of human T cells and chemical hapten exposure. Study-wide background: Donors were sensitized with 2% DPC on the upper inner arm. Findings and limits, study-wide: Healthy people's immune response may differ from that of the donors, who had alopecia.

Germline V gene data show CDR1 as SGHRS and CDR2 as YFSETQ. V shed 4 bases, J shed 3 bases, and the junction held 5 bases outside the gene matches. The CDR3 sequence is 14 residues long. Individual cDNA molecules each carried unique molecular identifiers attached by the library. In the authors' methods: Samples contained a median of about 96,000 TCRs, with a range of roughly 23,224 to 700,000. Each CDR3 protein gets one entry after TCRdb re-called the RACE reads with MiXCR. TCRdb, not the authors, supplied the V and J calls. Of about 84,000 distinct CDR3 sequences listed, around 9.3% were seen once; the top ten hold more than 4%. The time point here: patch test 2, 6 weeks after DPC sensitization. This sample's treatment: therapeutic diphenylcyclopropenone sensitization with weekly scalp DPC. A remark on this clonotype: Its antigen remains unidentified.

The material was whole blood, obtained in connection with sensitization to the hapten diphenylcyclopropenone (DPC). This sequence joins TRBV5-1 and TRBJ1-2, with 8 bases that match TRBD1. The receptor was isolated from a woman between 45 and 60 years old with alopecia areata. Some clones in this sample may be carry-over from other donors' samples. The CDR3: CASSGDRGHYGYTF. CDR3 nucleotides: TGCGCCAGCAGCGGCGACAGGGGCCACTATGGCTACACCTTC.